Listed below are T cell receptor beta chains from one sample, sequenced in a study of T cell repertoires in cytomegalovirus infection. TCRdb passed the reads through MiXCR, listing each CDR3 protein once. The table records around 280,000 distinct CDR3 sequences, about 8.8% of them present only once. Sequenced input: PBMCs. Every receptor here comes from a human donor in good health (CMV status not recorded). Some clones in this sample may be carry-over from other donors' samples. Both conserved end residues are trimmed from each CDR3.

>TRBV14
ASSQGNSPLH
>TRBV4-3
ASSHLQGAAGELF
>TRBV6-5
ASSPDPGVIYNEQF
>TRBV2
ASSDLRSGLGDTQY
>TRBV20-1
SARDRAGGLTDTQY
>TRBV7-6
ASSQDRRGYT
>TRBV5-5
ASSWDPDSYTEAF
>TRBV19
ASIDRSYSNQPQH
>TRBV3-1
ASSQDRGTGNGYT
>TRBV11-1
ASSLADSNTGELF
>TRBV6-6
ASSYSILGGGVRHNEQF
>TRBV6-2/TRBV6-3
ASSYARGGANVLT
>TRBV6-5
ASSYSGTQETQY
>TRBV28
ASIVAQSTEAF
>TRBV14
ASSQERKGPYGYT
>TRBV2
ASSVGRGNSPLH
>TRBV7-2
ASSLAGRSNTQY
>TRBV28
ASSQQGGGT
>TRBV20-1
SAPQGGGYT
>TRBV28
ASNTIPDSPNEKLF
>TRBV3-1
ASSQAGPGELF
>TRBV20-1
SARQPGTSGGGSYEQY
>TRBV7-2
ASSPGQGYSNEQF
>TRBV6-2/TRBV6-3
ASSPDFSNTEAF
>TRBV28
ASSLEGQYGYT
>TRBV20-1
SASQTGTSNQPQH
>TRBV6-6
ASSYEGRGNQPQH
>TRBV7-3
ASSSTGAGTANTGELF
>TRBV7-2
ASSLTGGNQPQH
>TRBV20-1
SAGQYQETQY
>TRBV7-9
ASSLLSGEEKLF
>TRBV7-9
ASSSGLVLSSTDTQY
>TRBV29-1
SVEGTGGSGELF
>TRBV19
ASRPGQGWNEQF
>TRBV7-9
ASSPFSGTDTQY
>TRBV27
ASSPPGLGNQPQH
>TRBV20-1
SASPPGQGFYGYT
>TRBV20-1
SATDRGPGGYT